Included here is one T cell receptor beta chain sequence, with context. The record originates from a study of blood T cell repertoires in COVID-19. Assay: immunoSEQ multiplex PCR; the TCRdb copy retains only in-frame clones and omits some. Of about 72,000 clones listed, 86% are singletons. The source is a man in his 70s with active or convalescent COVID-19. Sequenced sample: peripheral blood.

Here the CDR3 reads CATSRDPPGSGTGELFF. Written as DNA, the CDR3 is TGTGCCACCAGCAGAGATCCCCCGGGATCAGGCACCGGGGAGCTGTTTTTT. The gene calls are TRBV15 and TRBJ2-2; the D gene is possibly TRBD2 (5 bases). CDR1 is LNHNV and CDR2 is YYDKDF in the germline V gene (reference sequence). V lost 0 bases and J 4 bases, leaving 15 bases between the germline ends. The length of the CDR3 is 17 residues. The full variable domain, completed using reference TRBV15 and TRBJ2-2, is DAMVIQNPRYQVTQFGKPVTLSCSQTLNHNVMYWYQQKSSQAPKLLFHYYDKDFNNEADTPDNFQSRRPNTSFCFLDIRSPGLGDTAMYLCATSRDPPGSGTGELFFGEGSRLTVL.